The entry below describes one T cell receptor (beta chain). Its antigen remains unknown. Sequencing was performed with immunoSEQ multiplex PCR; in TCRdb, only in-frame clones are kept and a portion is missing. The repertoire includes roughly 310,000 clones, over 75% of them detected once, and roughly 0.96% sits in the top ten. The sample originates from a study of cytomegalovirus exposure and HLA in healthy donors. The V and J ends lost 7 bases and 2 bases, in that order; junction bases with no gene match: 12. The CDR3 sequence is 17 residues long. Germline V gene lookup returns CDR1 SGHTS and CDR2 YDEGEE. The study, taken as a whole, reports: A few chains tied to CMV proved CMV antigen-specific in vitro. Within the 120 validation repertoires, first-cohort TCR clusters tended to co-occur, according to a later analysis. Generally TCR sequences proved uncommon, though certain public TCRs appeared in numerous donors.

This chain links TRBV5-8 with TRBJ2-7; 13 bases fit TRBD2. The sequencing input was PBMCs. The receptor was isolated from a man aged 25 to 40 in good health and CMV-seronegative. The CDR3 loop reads CASWTQTSGGPTYEQYF. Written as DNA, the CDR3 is TGTGCCAGCTGGACCCAGACTAGCGGGGGGCCCACCTACGAGCAGTACTTC.